Below, 25 T cell receptor beta chains from the same sample are listed, as sequenced in a study of shared clonotypes between healthy human individuals. TCRdb's copy holds only in-frame clones and misses some; the assay was immunoSEQ multiplex PCR. The data show more than 2 million clones, 85% to 95% seen once. CD8 cells classed as naive were CD45RO-negative and positively selected for CCR7, excluding terminally differentiated effector memory CD45RA+ cells. The sequencing sample was made of naive CD8+ T cells from PBMCs. The source of these receptors is a man between 18 and 29 years old in good health. Some clones in this sample may be carry-over from other donors' samples.

For this clone: This same CDR3 is encoded by further DNA sequences in the sample. This chain uses TRBV27 with TRBJ1-1; 8 nucleotides line up with TRBD1. This CDR3 spans 15 amino acids. J gave up 0 bases and V 5 bases, and 5 bases lay outside the gene matches. Germline V lookup: CDR1 MNHEY, CDR2 SMNVEV (reference sequence). The CDR3 bases are TGTGCCAGCAGTCCCCGGACAGGGATGAACACTGAAGCTTTCTTT. Translation gives CASSPRTGMNTEAFF.

This clone showed up just once. The rearrangement joins TRBV7-8 to TRBJ2-2; 13 positions agree with TRBD2. The V gene's germline CDR1 is SGHVS and CDR2 FQNEAQ. CDR3 size: 18 residues. V gave up 3 bases and J gave up 3 bases; unmatched junction bases: 7. This CDR3 is CASSFPTSGRADTGELFF. The CDR3 region has the DNA TGTGCCAGCAGCTTCCCAACTAGCGGGAGGGCTGACACCGGGGAGCTGTTTTTT.

The V and J genes are TRBV7-9 and TRBJ1-2, with D tentatively TRBD1 (6 bases). V lost 2 bases and J 1 base, leaving 14 bases between the germline ends. Germline loops: CDR1 SEHNR, CDR2 FQNEAQ (reference sequence). The CDR3 spans 16 residues. The DNA for the CDR3 is TGTGCCAGCAGCTTACTCCGGACAGCACTTAACTATGGCTACACCTTC. It translates to CASSLLRTALNYGYTF.

The chain combines TRBV2 with TRBJ2-5, with TRBD1 identical over 9 bases. V was pared by 6 bases and J by 1 base, with 9 bases of the junction left unmatched. The CDR3 runs to 16 residues. CDR1 SNHLY and CDR2 FYNNEI come from the germline V gene. CDR3 DNA: TGTGCCAGCAGCTGGACAGGGGCGCTACCCCAAGAGACCCAGTACTTC. Protein sequence: CASSWTGALPQETQYF.

The V gene is TRBV7-2, the J gene TRBJ2-1; 9 bases map to TRBD2. CDR1 SGHTA and CDR2 FQGNSA come from the germline V gene. The V and J ends lost 2 bases and 12 bases, in that order; junction bases with no gene match: 20. CDR3 length equals 18 residues. The chain's CDR3 is CASSLFRPSGKDRAGQFF. The CDR3 DNA is TGTGCCAGCAGCTTATTTCGTCCTAGCGGGAAGGATCGGGCGGGGCAGTTCTTC.

V usage is TRBV5-6 and J usage is TRBJ2-6; TRBD2 aligns across 7 bases. The V segment lost 3 bases and the J segment 3 bases; nucleotides outside the gene matches: 3. In germline, CDR1 is SGHDT, CDR2 YYEEEE. There are 15 residues in the CDR3. The CDR3 spells CASSWEGRGANVLTF. CDR3 DNA: TGTGCCAGCAGCTGGGAGGGACGTGGGGCCAACGTCCTGACTTTC.

The chain recombines TRBV29-1 with TRBJ2-7, with TRBD1 identical over 9 bases. The CDR3 totals 14 residues. Germline V lookup: CDR1 SQVTM, CDR2 ANQGSEA. The trim removed 6 bases at V and 4 bases at J, leaving 10 bases unmatched. The CDR3 DNA follows: TGCAGCGTGGGAGGGGGACAGGGTGGGTACGAGCAGTACTTC. It is translated as CSVGGGQGGYEQYF.

This sequence joins TRBV10-3 and TRBJ1-1; D may be TRBD1 (5 bases). Germline values: CDR1 ENHRY, CDR2 SYGVKD. V shed 9 bases and J shed 10 bases, with 15 bases lying between them. The CDR3 is 11 amino acids. CDR3 amino acids: CAISGGRVAFF. DNA for the CDR3: TGTGCCATTTCGGGTGGCAGGGTAGCTTTCTTT.

The chain joins TRBV27 to TRBJ2-1; TRBD2 matches 7 bases. J was trimmed by 2 bases and V by 3 bases; bases with no gene match: 7. The CDR3 covers 16 residues. The germline V gene has CDR1 MNHEY and CDR2 SMNVEV (reference sequence). This CDR3 reads CASSFDPSGTYNEQFF. CDR3 in DNA: TGTGCCAGCAGTTTTGATCCTAGCGGCACCTACAATGAGCAGTTCTTC.

This clone was seen once. The chain recombines TRBV19 with TRBJ2-5; D gene uncertain. From germline, CDR1 is LNHDA and CDR2 SQIVND (reference sequence). The CDR3 spans 12 residues. Trimming shortened V by 1 base and J by 8 bases, and 8 bases separated the two germline ends. This CDR3 reads CASSIGRNTQYF. The DNA of the CDR3 is TGTGCCAGTAGTATAGGAAGGAATACCCAGTACTTC.

The chain links TRBV20-1 to TRBJ2-7, with a tentative D call TRBD1 (6 bases). CDR1 and CDR2 from the germline V gene are DFQATT and SNEGSKA (reference sequence). This CDR3 has 11 amino acids. V was shortened by 4 bases and J by 6 bases, with 10 bases between the two germline ends. The CDR3 bases are TGCAGTGCTAACAGGGCGGGCGAGCAGTACTTC. Its translation: CSANRAGEQYF.

The chain uses TRBV5-8 and TRBJ1-2; no definite D call. CDR1 SGHTS and CDR2 YDEGEE come from the germline V gene. This CDR3 is built from 14 residues. Trimming left V 4 bases short and J 2 bases short, with 12 bases between. The CDR3 reads CASSQEARNYGYTF. CDR3 bases: TGTGCCAGCAGCCAAGAGGCGCGGAACTATGGCTACACCTTC.

This clone occurred a few times. The rearrangement links TRBV11-2 to TRBJ1-5; TRBD1 is a possible D gene (5 bases). V shed 3 bases and J shed 4 bases, with 13 bases lying between them. This CDR3 spans 15 amino acids. The V gene's germline CDR1 is SGHAT and CDR2 FQNNGV. As DNA, the CDR3 is TGTGCCAGCAGCTTTGGGGGAGCCGGGAATCAGCCCCAGCATTTT. This gives the protein CASSFGGAGNQPQHF.

The chain couples TRBV30 to TRBJ2-2, with D perhaps matching TRBD2 (5 bases). CDR3 length: 14 amino acids. The germline V gene encodes CDR1 GTSNPN and CDR2 SVGIG (reference sequence). The V gene lost 7 bases and the J gene lost 3 bases, with 15 bases spanning the gap. The CDR3 region is CASRGFGYTGELFF. As DNA, the CDR3 is TGTGCCTCGAGAGGGTTCGGTTACACCGGGGAGCTGTTTTTT.

This chain joins TRBV27 and TRBJ2-4; 8 bases map to TRBD1. CDR1 and CDR2 from the germline V gene are MNHEY and SMNVEV (reference sequence). The J segment lost 6 bases and the V segment lost 0 bases, leaving 4 bases of the junction unmatched. The CDR3 loop spans 15 amino acids. The chain's CDR3 is CASSLSTGGLNIQYF. The CDR3 DNA reads as TGTGCCAGCAGTTTATCAACAGGGGGATTAAACATTCAGTACTTC.

In nucleotides, the CDR3 is TGCGCCAGCAGCTTGGAAATGGTGGGGGGCTCCTACAATGAGCAGTTCTTC. It translates to CASSLEMVGGSYNEQFF. The rearrangement joins TRBV5-1 to TRBJ2-1; TRBD2 is a possible D gene (6 bases). The ends were cut back, 0 bases at V and 0 bases at J, with 13 bases in the middle. The CDR3 runs 17 residues. From germline, CDR1 is SGHRS and CDR2 YFSETQ.

V gene TRBV4-3 combines with J gene TRBJ2-2; 9 positions match TRBD1. Losses at the gene ends were 2 bases for V and 7 bases for J; bases not matched to a gene: 8. Germline V gene data show CDR1 as LGHNA and CDR2 as YSLEER. There are 16 residues in the CDR3. DNA of the CDR3: TGCGCCAGCAGCCAATTTAGTGGGACAGGGATCGGGGAGCTGTTTTTT. Protein product: CASSQFSGTGIGELFF.

The rearrangement uses TRBV19 and TRBJ2-7, with D hard to call. CDR3 size: 14 residues. V shed 5 bases and J shed 6 bases, with 17 bases lying between them. In germline, CDR1 is LNHDA, CDR2 SQIVND (reference sequence). CDR3: CASSLAYDGFEQYF. In nucleotides, the CDR3 is TGTGCCAGTAGTCTGGCCTACGACGGCTTCGAGCAGTACTTC.

The chain joins TRBV7-9 to TRBJ2-1; 9 bases agree with TRBD2. V shed 5 bases, J shed 3 bases, and the junction held 8 bases outside the gene matches. The CDR3 length is 16 residues. CDR1 is SEHNR and CDR2 is FQNEAQ in the germline V gene (reference sequence). As DNA, the CDR3 is TGTGCCAGCAGCGGACTTAGCGGGAGTCGCTACAATGAGCAGTTCTTC. Translation gives CASSGLSGSRYNEQFF.

V is TRBV14 and J is TRBJ2-1, with unresolved D. Germline V gene sequence: CDR1 SGHDN, CDR2 FVKESK. V was shortened by 4 bases and J by 5 bases, with 12 bases between the two germline ends. This CDR3 region has 14 residues. The CDR3: CASSPTLSNNEQFF. The CDR3 nucleotides read TGTGCCAGCAGCCCTACGTTGTCTAACAATGAGCAGTTCTTC.

The chain couples TRBV27 to TRBJ2-2, with D perhaps matching TRBD1 (5 bases). CDR1 and CDR2 from the germline V gene are MNHEY and SMNVEV (reference sequence). The CDR3 loop spans 14 amino acids. V shed 3 bases and J shed 4 bases, with 9 bases lying between them. DNA of the CDR3: TGTGCCAGCAGTTTCATGGGGCCCACCGGGGAGCTGTTTTTT. Amino acids: CASSFMGPTGELFF.

The V call is TRBV5-1, the J call TRBJ2-1; 8 nucleotides agree with TRBD2. In germline, CDR1 is SGHRS, CDR2 YFSETQ. There are 14 residues in the CDR3. V gave up 5 bases and J gave up 3 bases; unmatched junction bases: 4. CDR3 amino acids: CASSSGTSYNEQFF. CDR3 DNA: TGCGCCAGCAGTTCCGGGACTAGCTACAATGAGCAGTTCTTC.

The V and J genes are TRBV7-2 and TRBJ2-2; D possibly corresponds to TRBD1 (5 bases). CDR1 SGHTA and CDR2 FQGNSA come from the germline V gene. This CDR3 spans 13 amino acids. Trimming cost V 3 bases and J 8 bases, with 10 bases left between them. CDR3 sequence reads: CASSLHQGGELFF. The CDR3 DNA sequence: TGTGCCAGCAGCTTGCACCAGGGAGGGGAGCTGTTTTTT.

Concerning this clone itself: This sample includes further DNA sequences coding for the same CDR3. V and J are TRBV6-5 and TRBJ1-5; no reliable D call. Germline V gives CDR1 MNHEY, CDR2 SVGAGI. The V end lost 0 bases, the J end lost 0 bases, and 3 bases lay between the germline ends. This CDR3 is 14 amino acids long. Here the CDR3 reads CASSYSASNQPQHF. CDR3 DNA sequence: TGTGCCAGCAGTTACTCGGCTAGCAATCAGCCCCAGCATTTT.

This clone was counted between two and nine times. The gene calls are TRBV4-1 and TRBJ1-1; D unresolved. V gave up 0 bases and J gave up 7 bases, with 9 bases separating them. The CDR3 has 13 residues. CDR1 is MGHRA, CDR2 YSYEKL, per germline. The CDR3 coding sequence is TGCGCCAGCAGCCAAGATAAAGTTAGTGAAGCTTTCTTT. Translation: CASSQDKVSEAFF.